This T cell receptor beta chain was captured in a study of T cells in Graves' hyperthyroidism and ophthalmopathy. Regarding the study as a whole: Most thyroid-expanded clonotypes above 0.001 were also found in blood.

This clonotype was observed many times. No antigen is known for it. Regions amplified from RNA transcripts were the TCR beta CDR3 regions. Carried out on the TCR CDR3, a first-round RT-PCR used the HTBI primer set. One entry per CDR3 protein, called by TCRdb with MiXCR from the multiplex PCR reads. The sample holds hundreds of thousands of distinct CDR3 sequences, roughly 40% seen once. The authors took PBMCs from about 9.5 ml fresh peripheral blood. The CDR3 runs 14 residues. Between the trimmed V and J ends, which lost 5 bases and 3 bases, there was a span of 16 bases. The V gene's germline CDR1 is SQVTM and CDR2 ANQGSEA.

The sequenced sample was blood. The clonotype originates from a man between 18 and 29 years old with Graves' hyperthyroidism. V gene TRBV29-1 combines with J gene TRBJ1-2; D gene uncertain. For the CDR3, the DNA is TGCAGCGTTCGCCCCCAGTCAAGTTACTATGGCTACACCTTC. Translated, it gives CSVRPQSSYYGYTF.